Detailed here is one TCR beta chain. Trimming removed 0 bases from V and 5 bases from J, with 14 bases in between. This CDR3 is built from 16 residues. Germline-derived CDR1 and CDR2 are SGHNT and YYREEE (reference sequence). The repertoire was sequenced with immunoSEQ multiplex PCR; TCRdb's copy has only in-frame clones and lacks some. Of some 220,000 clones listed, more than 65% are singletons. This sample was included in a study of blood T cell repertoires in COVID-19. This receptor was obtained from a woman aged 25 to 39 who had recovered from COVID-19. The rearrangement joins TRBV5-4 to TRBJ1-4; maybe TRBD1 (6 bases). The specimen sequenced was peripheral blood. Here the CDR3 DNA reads TGTGCCAGCAGCTTGGGGCAGGCAGGGACAAATGAAAAACTGTTTTTT. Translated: CASSLGQAGTNEKLFF.